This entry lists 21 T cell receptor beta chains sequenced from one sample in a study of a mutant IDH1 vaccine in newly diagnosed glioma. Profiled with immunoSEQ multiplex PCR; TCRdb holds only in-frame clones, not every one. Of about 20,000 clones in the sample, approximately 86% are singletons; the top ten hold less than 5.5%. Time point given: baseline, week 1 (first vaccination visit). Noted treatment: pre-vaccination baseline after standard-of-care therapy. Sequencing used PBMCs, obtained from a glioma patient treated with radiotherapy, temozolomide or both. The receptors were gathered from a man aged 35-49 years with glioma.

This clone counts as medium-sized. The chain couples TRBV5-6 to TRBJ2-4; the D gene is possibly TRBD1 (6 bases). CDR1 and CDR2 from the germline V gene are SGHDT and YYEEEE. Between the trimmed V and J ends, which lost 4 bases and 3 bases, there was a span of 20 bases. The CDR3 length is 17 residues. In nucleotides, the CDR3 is TGTGCCAGCAGCGCCGGACAGTGGGTGGGGGTCAAAAACATTCAGTACTTC. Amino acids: CASSAGQWVGVKNIQYF.

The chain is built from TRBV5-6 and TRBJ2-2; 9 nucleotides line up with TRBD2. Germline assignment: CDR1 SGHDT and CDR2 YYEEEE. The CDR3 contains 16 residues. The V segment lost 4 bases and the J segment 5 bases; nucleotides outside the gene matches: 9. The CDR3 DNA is TGTGCCAGCAGCCGCCTTGGCGGGAGGGGAACCGGGGAGCTGTTTTTT. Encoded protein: CASSRLGGRGTGELFF.

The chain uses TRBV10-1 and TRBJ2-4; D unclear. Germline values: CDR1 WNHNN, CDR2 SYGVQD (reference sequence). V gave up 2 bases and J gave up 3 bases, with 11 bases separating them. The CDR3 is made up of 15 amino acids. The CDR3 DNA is TGCGCCAGCAGTGAGAGGATAGGAGACAAAAACATTCAGTACTTC. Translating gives CASSERIGDKNIQYF.

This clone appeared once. CDR3 DNA: TGTGCCAGCAGCCTACTAGCAGTGAGGAAAGAGACCCAGTACTTC. This translates into CASSLLAVRKETQYF. The J gene is TRBJ2-5, the V gene TRBV7-2; possibly TRBD2 for D (6 bases). Germline loops: CDR1 SGHTA, CDR2 FQGNSA. The V end was cut by 5 bases, the J end by 3 bases, with 16 bases between. This CDR3 is 15 amino acids long.

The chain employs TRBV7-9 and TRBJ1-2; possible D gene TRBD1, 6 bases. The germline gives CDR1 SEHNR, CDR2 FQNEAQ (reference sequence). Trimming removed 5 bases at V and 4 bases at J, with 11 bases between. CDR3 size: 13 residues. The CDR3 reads CASSRQEGYGYTF. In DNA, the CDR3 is TGTGCCAGCAGCCGACAGGAGGGCTATGGCTACACCTTC.

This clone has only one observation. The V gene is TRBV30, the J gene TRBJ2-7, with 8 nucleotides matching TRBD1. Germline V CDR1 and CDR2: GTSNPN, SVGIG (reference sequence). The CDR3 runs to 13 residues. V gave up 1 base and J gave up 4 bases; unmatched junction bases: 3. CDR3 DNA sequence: TGTGCCTGGAGTGCAAGACAGGGGTACGAGCAGTACGTC. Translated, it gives CAWSARQGYEQYV.

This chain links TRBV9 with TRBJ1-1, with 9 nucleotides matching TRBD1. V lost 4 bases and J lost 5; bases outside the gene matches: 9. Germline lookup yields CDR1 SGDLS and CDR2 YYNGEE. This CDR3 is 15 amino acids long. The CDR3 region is CASSPMTGGETEAFF. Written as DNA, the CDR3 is TGTGCCAGCAGCCCCATGACAGGGGGGGAGACTGAAGCTTTCTTT.

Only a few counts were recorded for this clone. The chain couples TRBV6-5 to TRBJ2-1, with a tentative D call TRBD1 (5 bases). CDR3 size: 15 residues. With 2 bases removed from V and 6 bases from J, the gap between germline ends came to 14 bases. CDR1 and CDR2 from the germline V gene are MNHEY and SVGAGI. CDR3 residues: CASSYGQGIFNEQFF. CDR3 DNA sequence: TGTGCCAGCAGTTACGGGCAGGGAATCTTCAATGAGCAGTTCTTC.

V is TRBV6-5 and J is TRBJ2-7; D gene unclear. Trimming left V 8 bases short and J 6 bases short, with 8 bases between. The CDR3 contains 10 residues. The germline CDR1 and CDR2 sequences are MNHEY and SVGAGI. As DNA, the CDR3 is TGTGCCAGCGCCCGATCCGAGCAGTACGTC. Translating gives CASARSEQYV.

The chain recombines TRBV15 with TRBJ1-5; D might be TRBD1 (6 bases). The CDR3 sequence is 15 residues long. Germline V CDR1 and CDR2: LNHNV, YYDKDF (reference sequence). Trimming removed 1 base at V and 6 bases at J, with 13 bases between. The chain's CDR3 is CATSRVGGPGQPQHF. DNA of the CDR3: TGTGCCACCAGCAGAGTTGGGGGGCCTGGTCAGCCCCAGCATTTT.

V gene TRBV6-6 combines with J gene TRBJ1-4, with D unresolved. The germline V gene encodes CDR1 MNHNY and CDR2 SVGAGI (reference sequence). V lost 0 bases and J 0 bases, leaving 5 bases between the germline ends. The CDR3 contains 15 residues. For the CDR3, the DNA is TGTGCCAGCAGTTACTCCCAGGCAACTAATGAAAAACTGTTTTTT. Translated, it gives CASSYSQATNEKLFF.

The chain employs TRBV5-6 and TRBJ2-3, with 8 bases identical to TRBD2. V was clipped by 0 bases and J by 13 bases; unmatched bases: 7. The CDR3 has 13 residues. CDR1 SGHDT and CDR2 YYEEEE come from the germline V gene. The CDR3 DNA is TGTGCCAGCAGCTTGGGGCGGGGGGAGCAGAAGTATTTT. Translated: CASSLGRGEQKYF.

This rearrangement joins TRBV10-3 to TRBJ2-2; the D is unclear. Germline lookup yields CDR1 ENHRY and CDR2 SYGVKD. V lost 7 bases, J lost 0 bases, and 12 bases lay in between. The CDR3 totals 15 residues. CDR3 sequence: CAIKEWQANTGELFF. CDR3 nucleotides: TGTGCCATCAAGGAGTGGCAGGCGAACACCGGGGAGCTGTTTTTT.

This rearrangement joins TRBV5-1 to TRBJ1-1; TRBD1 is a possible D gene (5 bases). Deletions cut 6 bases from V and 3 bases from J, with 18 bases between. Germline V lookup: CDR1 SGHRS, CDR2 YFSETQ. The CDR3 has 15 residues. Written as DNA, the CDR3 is TGCGCCAGCATGAAAGGAGCAGGGCTGGACACTGAAGCTTTCTTT. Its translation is CASMKGAGLDTEAFF.

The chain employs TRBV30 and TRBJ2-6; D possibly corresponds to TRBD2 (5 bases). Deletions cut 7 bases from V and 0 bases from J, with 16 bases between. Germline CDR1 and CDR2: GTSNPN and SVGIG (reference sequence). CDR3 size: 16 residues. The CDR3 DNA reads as TGTGCCTCGGGCGGACTTACCAGCTCTGGGGCCAACGTCCTGACTTTC. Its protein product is CASGGLTSSGANVLTF.

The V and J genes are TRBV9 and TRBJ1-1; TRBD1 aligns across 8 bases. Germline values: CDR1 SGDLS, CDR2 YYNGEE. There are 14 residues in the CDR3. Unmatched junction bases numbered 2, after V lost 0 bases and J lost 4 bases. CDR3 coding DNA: TGTGCCAGCAGCGTAGGCGGGACAGGCACTGAAGCTTTCTTT. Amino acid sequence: CASSVGGTGTEAFF.

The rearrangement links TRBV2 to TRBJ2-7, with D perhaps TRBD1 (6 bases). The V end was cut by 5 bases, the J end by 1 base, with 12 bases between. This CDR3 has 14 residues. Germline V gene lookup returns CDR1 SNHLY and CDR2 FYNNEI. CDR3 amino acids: CASSRGHHSYEQYF. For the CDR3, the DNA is TGTGCCAGCAGTAGGGGACACCATTCCTACGAGCAGTACTTC.

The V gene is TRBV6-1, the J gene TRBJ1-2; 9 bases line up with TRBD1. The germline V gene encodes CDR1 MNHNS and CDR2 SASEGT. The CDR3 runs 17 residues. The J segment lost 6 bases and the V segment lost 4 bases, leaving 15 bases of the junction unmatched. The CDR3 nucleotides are TGTGCCAGCAGTGGTGGGACAGGGAGGTTCCAGGGCAATGGCTACACCTTC. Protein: CASSGGTGRFQGNGYTF.

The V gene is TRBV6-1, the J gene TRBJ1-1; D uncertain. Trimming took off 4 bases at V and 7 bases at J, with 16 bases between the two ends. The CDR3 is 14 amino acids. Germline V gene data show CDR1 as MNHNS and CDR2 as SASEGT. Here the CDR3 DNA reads TGTGCCAGCAGTGTAGGGAGTGAGACCCATGAAGCTTTCTTT. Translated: CASSVGSETHEAFF.

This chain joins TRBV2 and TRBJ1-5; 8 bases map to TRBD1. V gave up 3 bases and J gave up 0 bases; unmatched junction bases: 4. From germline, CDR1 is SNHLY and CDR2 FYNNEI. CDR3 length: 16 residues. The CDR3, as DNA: TGTGCCAGCAGTGATCCGGGACAGGATAGCAATCAGCCCCAGCATTTT. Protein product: CASSDPGQDSNQPQHF. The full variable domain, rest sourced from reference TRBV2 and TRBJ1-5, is EPEVTQTPSHQVTQMGQEVILRCVPISNHLYFYWYRQILGQKVEFLVSFYNNEISEKSEIFDDQFSVERPDGSNFTLKIRSTKLEDSAMYFCASSDPGQDSNQPQHFGDGTRLSIL.

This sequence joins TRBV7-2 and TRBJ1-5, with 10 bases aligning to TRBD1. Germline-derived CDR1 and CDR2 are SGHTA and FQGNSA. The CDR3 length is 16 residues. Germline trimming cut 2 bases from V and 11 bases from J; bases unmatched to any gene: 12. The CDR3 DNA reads TGTGCCAGCAGCTTAAGTCGGACAGGGGGGAGGGGGTCCCAGCATTTT. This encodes CASSLSRTGGRGSQHF.